This is a list of T cell receptor beta chains from one sample in a study of T cells in Graves' hyperthyroidism and ophthalmopathy. TCRdb called the multiplex PCR reads again in MiXCR, with one record for every CDR3 protein. The sample includes approximately 330,000 distinct CDR3 sequences, around 20% seen only once; the top ten take around half. The sequencing input was blood. The origin of the receptors is a woman between 50 and 59 years old with Graves' hyperthyroidism. Both conserved end residues are part of each CDR3. Each record gives: J gene, clone size, V gene, D gene, CDR3 protein, CDR3 DNA. A D gene is named only where the DNA matches it firmly. Clone size appears in some rows only: once, few, many, or a class for an expanded clone.

TRBJ2-1,many,TRBV7-3,TRBD2,CASSLSAGGANEQFF,TGTGCCAGCAGCTTATCTGCGGGAGGCGCCAATGAGCAGTTCTTC
TRBJ2-1,.,TRBV6-2/TRBV6-3,.,CASSGDPYNEQFF,TGTGCCAGCAGCGGCGACCCGTACAATGAGCAGTTCTTC
TRBJ2-7,.,TRBV24-1,.,CATSDWPGYEQYF,TGTGCCACCAGTGATTGGCCGGGATACGAGCAGTACTTC
TRBJ2-7,.,TRBV24-1,.,CATGESGSYEQYF,TGTGCCACCGGGGAGTCGGGGTCCTACGAGCAGTACTTC
TRBJ2-7,many,TRBV27,TRBD2,CASSLTSGYYEQYF,TGTGCCAGCAGTTTAACTAGCGGGTACTACGAGCAGTACTTC
TRBJ1-3,.,TRBV2,.,CASSPTRGGADTIYF,TGTGCCAGCAGCCCCACGAGAGGCGGGGCGGACACCATATATTTT
TRBJ2-5,few,TRBV28,.,CASRLTSETQYF,TGTGCCAGCAGGCTGACTAGTGAGACCCAGTACTTC
TRBJ2-3,many,TRBV11-2,.,CASSSWDTQYF,TGTGCCAGCAGCTCCTGGGATACGCAGTATTTT
TRBJ2-1,.,TRBV4-1,.,CASSQERTRANEQFF,TGCGCCAGCAGCCAAGAGCGGACACGAGCCAATGAGCAGTTCTTC
TRBJ1-2,many,TRBV13,.,CASSFHPGETENYGYTF,TGTGCCAGCAGCTTTCACCCCGGCGAGACTGAGAACTATGGCTACACCTTC
TRBJ2-1,many,TRBV18,TRBD2,CASSPPWASGRDNEQFF,TGTGCCAGCTCACCACCGTGGGCTAGCGGGAGGGACAATGAGCAGTTCTTC
TRBJ2-2,once,TRBV18,.,CASSPPGTPGELFF,TGTGCCAGCTCACCACCGGGGACCCCCGGGGAGCTGTTTTTT
TRBJ2-2,many,TRBV29-1,.,CSVKTGAGELFF,TGCAGCGTTAAAACGGGTGCCGGGGAGCTGTTTTTT
TRBJ1-1,.,TRBV4-1,.,CASSRIPSLDFAEAFF,TGCGCCAGCAGCCGGATCCCCAGTCTGGATTTTGCTGAAGCTTTCTTT
TRBJ2-2,.,TRBV18,.,CASSLIASRENTGELFF,TGTGCCAGCTCACTTATTGCCAGTAGGGAGAACACCGGGGAGCTGTTTTTT
TRBJ2-1,many,TRBV5-6,.,CASSLVNSYNEQFF,TGTGCCAGCAGCCTCGTAAACTCCTACAATGAGCAGTTCTTC
TRBJ1-2,.,TRBV6-9,TRBD1,CASSYGQGRGYTF,TGTGCCAGCAGTTACGGACAGGGGCGAGGCTACACCTTC
TRBJ1-1,few,TRBV12-3/TRBV12-4,TRBD1,CASSSRTGETEAFF,TGTGCCAGCAGTTCAAGGACAGGGGAAACTGAAGCTTTCTTT
TRBJ2-1,.,TRBV12-5,TRBD2,CASGLGTSVDEQFF,TGTGCTAGTGGCCTGGGGACTAGCGTTGATGAGCAGTTCTTC
TRBJ1-1,many,TRBV6-2/TRBV6-3,.,CASRAAGGWTEAFF,TGTGCCAGCAGGGCGGCCGGGGGCTGGACTGAAGCTTTCTTT
TRBJ2-3,.,TRBV28,TRBD1,CASSRGPGTGEGDTQYF,TGTGCCAGCAGTCGTGGCCCAGGGACAGGAGAGGGGGATACGCAGTATTTT
TRBJ2-1,few,TRBV24-1,TRBD1,CATSDQRTGPHEQFF,TGTGCCACCAGTGACCAAAGGACAGGGCCCCATGAGCAGTTCTTC
TRBJ2-2,few,TRBV10-3,TRBD2,CAIKREESTGELFF,TGTGCCATCAAGCGGGAGGAATCCACCGGGGAGCTGTTTTTT
TRBJ2-1,many,TRBV24-1,.,CATSDNRRNEQFF,TGTGCCACCAGTGATAACAGGAGGAATGAGCAGTTCTTC
TRBJ2-1,.,TRBV9,.,CASSPRPSLLSSYNEQFF,TGTGCCAGCAGCCCCCGGCCTAGCTTATTAAGCTCCTACAATGAGCAGTTCTTC
TRBJ1-6,many,TRBV12-3/TRBV12-4,.,CASSPGLGDNSPLHF,TGTGCCAGCAGCCCGGGTTTGGGGGATAATTCACCCCTCCACTTT